This TCR beta chain stems from a study of cytomegalovirus exposure and HLA in healthy donors. The study, taken as a whole, reports: Near-uniform donor sequencing depth was presumed by presence/absence analyses.

The PCR made use of 60 Vbeta and 13 Jbeta primers. TCRdb keeps only in-frame clones here, not all; method: immunoSEQ multiplex PCR. The sample consists of 100,000 to 150,000 clones, around 75% of them appearing once. Comments on this clone: Its cognate antigen is unknown.

From germline, CDR1 is SGHRS and CDR2 YFSETQ. This CDR3 comprises 15 residues. J lost 9 bases, V lost 4 bases, and 11 bases had no gene match. This receptor was obtained from a woman aged 40-49 years in good health and CMV-seropositive. V is TRBV5-1 and J is TRBJ2-1; TRBD1 matches at 9 bases. The sequenced sample consisted of PBMCs. This CDR3 reads CASSGGTGGQGEQFF. The CDR3, as DNA: TGCGCCAGCAGCGGAGGGACTGGGGGACAGGGTGAGCAGTTCTTC.